This T cell receptor (beta chain) originates from a study of T cells in tuberculosis (dated by TCRdb to the late 2010s). General notes on the study: The study combined CD1B tetramers and high-throughput TCR immunosequencing to characterize T cells specific for the mycobacterial lipid antigen glucose monomycolate (GMM). In a South African clinical cohort, IGRA-negative adolescents, IGRA-positive adolescents with latent tuberculosis and adults with active tuberculosis were compared, with roughly 10 people in each group. PBMC from active tuberculosis patients were archived either before standard anti-tuberculosis treatment began or within 7 days of the start of that treatment.

The CDR3 has 15 amino acids, counting the end cysteine and phenylalanine. Of all the DNA, just the CDR3 is kept, 45 bases in frame from base 1. V loses 4 bases of germline sequence and J loses 4 bases, and the interval between the two ends is 17 bases. In the germline V gene (reference sequence), CDR1 corresponds to LNHDA and CDR2 to SQIVND. The immunoSEQ multiplex PCR assay was used to generate TCR libraries, with TCR-beta and/or TCR-alpha/delta assays applied to each sample. The Illumina high-throughput platform was used to sequence the amplified TCR libraries. In the source study's methods: Clustering and dimensionality reduction relied on pairwise TCRdist distances among GMM-specific receptors from T cells that were either sorted ex vivo or expanded in vitro. Each clinical repertoire received a mean NN-distance score, defined as the average TCRdist to the nearest 10% of tetramer-positive reference sequences. GEM TCR motif frequency was calculated as the fraction of unique TCRs that matched known GEM sequences by V/J usage and CDR3 length. Linear discriminant analysis with leave-one-out cross-validation, implemented in scikit-learn, was used to classify active tuberculosis. Drawn from immuneACCESS, this table holds only the in-frame rearrangements with V and J called that TCRdb kept. Clones are partly lost; checked studies trace under half to an unresolved V gene and leave the rest unexplained. V and J calls and clone size are as listed in that table; D and trimming were resolved from the DNA. Here the sample has 30,000 or so clones; roughly nine tenths occur a single time. The leading ten clones occupy roughly 6.4% of the sample.

In the paper's terms, the time point label means: new active TB diagnosis, blood taken before or within 7 days of starting treatment. The active tuberculosis patients were newly diagnosed, HIV-seronegative South African adults aged 18 years or older. Confirmation of active tuberculosis came from positive sputum smear microscopy and/or a positive M. tuberculosis culture. Immunosequencing of unsorted cryopreserved PBMC covered, on average, around 97,000 T cells per clinical donor. What the study reported, not specific to this receptor: Clinical samples were selected based on the availability of cryopreserved specimens, with adults included as active tuberculosis cases and adolescents included as controls. The smaller NN-distances were partly driven by shorter CDR3-alpha lengths in active tuberculosis patients, and the difference for TCR-beta did not reach statistical significance. Active tuberculosis TCR-alpha repertoires showed smaller mean NN-distances to GMM-specific TCRs than IGRA-negative controls, suggesting clonal expansion of these TCRs. An accuracy of about 90% (AUROC roughly 0.9) was reached by a classifier using the diverse GMM-specific repertoire, compared with about 70% accuracy when GEM motif frequencies were used.

Worth noting for this clone: Its antigen specificity is not known. It has no much larger one-base neighbor in the sample; base qualities were not kept.

Here the sequenced sample was PBMCs, taken at tuberculosis diagnosis. The clonotype originates from an adult with tuberculosis. Some clones in this sample may be carry-over from other donors' samples. The rearrangement joined TRBV19 to TRBJ2-7; no confident D gene assignment can be made. The nucleotide sequence reads TGTGCCAGTAGTAGTCCTTGGCAGTCCCCATACGAGCAGTACTTC. This sequence encodes CASSSPWQSPYEQYF.